The source of this TCR beta chain is a study of cytomegalovirus exposure and HLA in healthy donors (dated by TCRdb to about 2017). As for the study more broadly: A later analysis indicated that the 120 validation repertoires were generated on the platform also employed for the 700 or so repertoires of the first cohort. Besides the first cohort of 666 subjects, a separate validation cohort made up of about 120 different subjects was used. To predict cytomegalovirus infection status, the study combined high-throughput TCR immunosequencing, statistical association of individual TCRs with disease status, and machine learning. The study aimed to test whether signatures of past pathogen exposure could be identified by cataloging public T cell receptors. The paper's findings and limits, for the study overall: In both the original and validation cohorts, the classifier was reported to diagnose cytomegalovirus status with high specificity and sensitivity. A total of fewer than 200 TCR beta chains were listed by the study as associated with cytomegalovirus. Most TCR sequences were observed very rarely across donors, whereas some public TCRs were present in many individuals. A few of the identified cytomegalovirus-associated TCR beta chains were confirmed in vitro to be specific for cytomegalovirus antigens. The authors suggested that the approach could potentially be generalized to other disease states and immunological phenotypes. A later analysis had no HLA typing for the validation cohort, so co-occurrence there was scored across all 130 or so repertoires. In a later analysis, TCRs clustered in the first cohort were found to also tend to co-occur in the 110 or so validation repertoires, with 85% to 95% of cluster scores above 0.

Library prep was done by the immunoSEQ multiplex PCR assay. On the study's bioinformatics: A statistical classification framework was built for diagnosing cytomegalovirus status from the catalog of TCR beta chain sequences. Here the immuneACCESS table is served through TCRdb, limited to in-frame sequences with V and J called. Missing clones are a known gap in these copies; in checked studies unresolved V genes cover under half, and the rest lacks a known reason. D and trimming come from the DNA, and the V and J calls and clone size come from that table. The table for this sample lists 100,000 to 150,000 clones; 94% of them were counted only once. Roughly 1.2% of the sample comes from the top ten. The donors belonged to the validation cohort of around 120 subjects, which was separate from the approximately 700-subject first cohort. Relative to germline, V is 3 bases shorter and J is 7 bases shorter, with 9 bases between their ends. In the germline V gene (reference sequence), CDR1 corresponds to DFQATT and CDR2 to SNEGSKA. Taken from cysteine to phenylalanine, the CDR3 has 11 residues. The kept DNA is CDR3 alone, 33 bases in frame from the first base.

On this clone itself: Its antigen has not been determined. Base qualities are not provided; no much larger clone lies one nucleotide away.

The TCR was taken from a woman between 18 and 29 years old in good health and CMV-seronegative. The sequence links TRBV20-1 to TRBJ2-5, with no confident D gene call. Sample: PBMCs. The CDR3 reads CSASVEVTQYF. The bases are TGCAGTGCTAGCGTCGAGGTGACCCAGTACTTC.